This T cell receptor (beta chain) was identified in a study of CD8 T cells in ankylosing spondylitis. This CDR3 has 14 residues. Trimming cost V 5 bases and J 4 bases, with 14 bases left between them. Germline V lookup: CDR1 SGHRS, CDR2 YFSETQ. Study-wide results and limits: Several of the motif variants were reported before in synovial fluid and blood from reactive arthritis. The clones that were linked to disease were reported to be significantly enriched in matched synovial fluid samples from ankylosing spondylitis patients.

This clonotype was recorded many times. Its target is not known. A quantitative 5'-RACE method, one with molecular barcodes, was used to make TCR beta libraries. MiXCR, applied by TCRdb to the 5' RACE reads, yields one record per CDR3 protein. Of 200,000 or so distinct CDR3 sequences in the sample, over 15% were seen once. The gene calls are TRBV5-1 and TRBJ2-3, with D perhaps given as TRBD1 or TRBD2 (5 bases each). This TCR came from a male donor under 30 with ankylosing spondylitis or in good health (not recorded which). Sequenced input: blood, either unsorted or a sorted T cell fraction (not recorded which). As DNA, the CDR3 is TGCGCCAGCAGTCACTTCCGGGGCCCAGATACGCAGTATTTT. This translates into CASSHFRGPDTQYF.